This T cell receptor beta chain was found in a study of cytomegalovirus exposure and HLA in healthy donors. Regarding the study as a whole: CMV serostatus alone was available as immune exposure information.

The primer mix had 60 Vbeta and 13 Jbeta primers. Sequencing used immunoSEQ multiplex PCR; TCRdb keeps in-frame clones, though not all of them. The sample yields 150,000 to 200,000 clones, 70% to 80% seen once. Germline trimming cut 1 base from V and 7 bases from J; bases unmatched to any gene: 7. Germline CDR1 SGHAT, CDR2 FQNNGV. The CDR3 loop spans 16 amino acids. This clone showed up just a few times. Its antigen is currently unknown. The rearrangement links TRBV11-2 to TRBJ2-1, with 10 bases fitting TRBD2. The receptor's source is a man aged 30-40 years in good health and CMV-seronegative. The sample taken for sequencing was PBMCs. This chain's CDR3 is CASSLAGLAFSNEQFF. For the CDR3, the DNA is TGTGCCAGCAGCTTAGCGGGACTAGCGTTCTCGAATGAGCAGTTCTTC. Full variable domain (missing parts from reference TRBV11-2 and TRBJ2-1): EAGVAQSPRYKIIEKRQSVAFWCNPISGHATLYWYQQILGQGPKLLIQFQNNGVVDDSQLPKDRFSAERLKGVDSTLKIQPAKLEDSAVYLCASSLAGLAFSNEQFFGPGTRLTVL.